This T cell receptor (beta chain) appears in the sequencing data of a study of blood T cell repertoires in COVID-19. Whole-study context: T cells, B-cell-depleted T cells, or PBMCs provided the cDNA or gDNA that served as material.

As processed by the authors: For nucleated cells, counts were estimated from reference gene primer amplification. Profiled with immunoSEQ multiplex PCR; TCRdb holds only in-frame clones, not every one. The DNA gave D and trimming, while V, J and clone size come from that table. This sample has 200,000 to 250,000 clones; 85% to 90% occur once, and the top ten carry approximately 2.6%. There are 19 residues in the CDR3. Losses at the gene ends were 5 bases for V and 0 bases for J; bases not matched to a gene: 16. The germline gives CDR1 SEHNR, CDR2 FQNEAQ (reference sequence). This TCR came from a man aged 25 to 45 with COVID-19, enrolled during active disease. The material sequenced was peripheral blood. The chain has TRBV7-9 and TRBJ2-3; 8 bases align to TRBD2. The CDR3 DNA is TGTGCCAGCAGCCCCTCAGCGGGGGTAAGAAGACTTAGCACAGATACGCAGTATTTT. Encoded protein: CASSPSAGVRRLSTDTQYF.